This T cell receptor (beta chain) was identified in a study of blood T cell repertoires in COVID-19. Whole-study context: Some COVID-19 samples were acute and others convalescent; all came from the United States, Italy and Spain.

Produced via immunoSEQ multiplex PCR; TCRdb's table is partial and in-frame only. The data hold tens of thousands of clones, with about 82% observed a single time. CDR1 and CDR2 from the germline V gene are SGHRS and YFSETQ. The length of the CDR3 is 15 residues. V lost 0 bases and J 6 bases, leaving 15 bases between the germline ends. V and J are TRBV5-1 and TRBJ2-5, with TRBD2 as a possible D gene (6 bases). The TCR was taken from a man aged 50 to 60 with acute or convalescent COVID-19. The sequencing sample was made of peripheral blood. The chain's CDR3 is CASSLGIGEVQTQYF. The CDR3 DNA reads as TGCGCCAGCAGCTTGGGGATCGGGGAGGTACAGACCCAGTACTTC.